The subject of this entry is one TCR beta chain. Unique molecular identifiers were used in preparing the TCRbeta library. Via MiXCR, TCRdb re-called the PCR reads, giving one row per CDR3 protein. The sample includes about 870,000 distinct CDR3 sequences, less than 20% of them seen just once. These data are taken from a study of T-cell reconstitution after alpha-beta-depleted transplantation in children. The sequence derives from a male patient under 18 who had a stem cell transplant for acute lymphoblastic leukemia, so the T cells may come from the graft donor. The source was PBMCs, mostly from graft donor cells, collected 360 days after TCRalphabeta/CD19-depleted stem cell transplant.

The CDR3 DNA is TGTGCCAGCAGTTACTTCGGGGGATACTCCTACAATGAGCAGTTCTTC. This translates into CASSYFGGYSYNEQFF. The rearrangement uses TRBV6-5 and TRBJ2-1, with TRBD2 as a possible D gene (6 bases). Germline assignment: CDR1 MNHEY and CDR2 SVGAGI. Deletions cut 1 base from V and 0 bases from J, with 10 bases between. The CDR3 extends over 16 amino acids.